Here is one T cell receptor beta chain with its context. Its specificity is unknown. The germline gives CDR1 SGHRS, CDR2 YFSETQ. This CDR3 region has 14 residues. 5'RACE template switching built TCR beta cDNA with unique molecular identifiers. TCRdb reprocessed the 5' RACE reads and stores each CDR3 protein as one record, lacking DNA. Its table records roughly 390,000 distinct CDR3 sequences. This record belongs to a study of T cells expressing NK-cell markers. Study-wide context: Seven sequenced donors out of eight were HCMV-seropositive, one seronegative.

Study-level results: These clonotypes also led the CD3+CD56-NKG2C+ fraction in a handful of donors.

The source material was blood T cells: a sorted CD56 or NKG2C T cell subset, CD4+ or CD8+ T cells, or bulk PBMC T cells (not recorded which). The gene calls are TRBV5-1 and TRBJ2-7; the D call of TRBD1 rests on TCRdb alone, since no DNA is present to check it. The source is a woman between 45 and 65 years old in good health. The CDR3 region is CASSTHGTGFEQYF.